This T cell receptor (beta chain) comes out of a study of blood T cell repertoires in COVID-19. Looking at the study overall: In each case, the material was cDNA or gDNA derived from T cells, B-cell-depleted T cells, or PBMCs.

Study members were between about 18 and 100 years old and lived in 24 US regions. The table came from immunoSEQ multiplex PCR; TCRdb's copy has only in-frame clones and leaves some out. The sample lists around 160,000 clones, around 80% seen once, with about 6% in the top ten. Unmatched junction bases numbered 10, after V lost 5 bases and J lost 7 bases. The CDR3 has 16 amino acids. The germline gives CDR1 LGHDT, CDR2 YNNKEL (reference sequence). This clone was picked up a small number of times. J is TRBJ2-1 and V is TRBV3-1 (or the pseudogene TRBV3-2); 11 nucleotides align to TRBD2. The clonotype originates from a man between 40 and 49 years old who had recovered from COVID-19. The sequenced sample was PBMCs or T cells enriched from blood (not recorded which). Here the CDR3 reads CASSFSGGALGNEQFF. CDR3 in DNA: TGTGCCAGCAGCTTTAGCGGGGGGGCGTTGGGTAATGAGCAGTTCTTC.